This T cell receptor (beta chain) was captured by sequencing in a study of CD8 T cells in Susac syndrome. RNA was extracted with the RNeasy kit, and a quantity of roughly 0.5 to 1 ug was reverse transcribed using random hexamers. TCRdb re-called the immunoSEQ multiplex PCR reads through MiXCR, storing one row per CDR3 protein. The table has 200,000 or so distinct CDR3 sequences, approximately 96% seen once; the top ten hold approximately 0.1%. In germline, CDR1 is GTSNPN, CDR2 SVGIG (reference sequence). The CDR3 consists of 12 residues. The trim removed 5 bases at V and 8 bases at J, leaving 6 bases unmatched. TCR beta was sequenced from blood CD8+ and CD4+ T cells.

This rearrangement joins TRBV30 to TRBJ2-4, with 7 bases aligning to TRBD1. The receptor's source is a human donor with Susac syndrome. The sequenced material came from CD4+ T cells from PBMCs. The DNA of the CDR3 is TGTGCCTGGTCCCGACAGGGCGACATTCAGTACTTC. Encoded protein: CAWSRQGDIQYF.